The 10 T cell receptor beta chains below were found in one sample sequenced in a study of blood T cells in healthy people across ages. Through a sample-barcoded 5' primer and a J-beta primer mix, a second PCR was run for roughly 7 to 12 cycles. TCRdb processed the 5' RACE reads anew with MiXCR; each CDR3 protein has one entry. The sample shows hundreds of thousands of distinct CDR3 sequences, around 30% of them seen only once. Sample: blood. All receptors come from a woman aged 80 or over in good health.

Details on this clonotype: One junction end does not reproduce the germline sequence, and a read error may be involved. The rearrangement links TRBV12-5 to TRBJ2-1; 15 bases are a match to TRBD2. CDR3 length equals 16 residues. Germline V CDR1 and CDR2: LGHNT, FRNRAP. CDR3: CVSGYGTSGGPSGQFF. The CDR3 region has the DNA TGTGTTAGTGGCTACGGGACTAGCGGGGGGCCCAGTGGGCAGTTCTTC. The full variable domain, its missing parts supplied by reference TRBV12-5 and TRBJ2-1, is DARVTQTPRHKVTEMGQEVTMRCQPILGHNTVFWYRQTMMQGLELLAYFRNRAPLDDSGMPKDRFSAEMPDATLATLKIQPSEPRDSAVYFCVSGYGTSGGPSGQFFGPGTRLTVL.

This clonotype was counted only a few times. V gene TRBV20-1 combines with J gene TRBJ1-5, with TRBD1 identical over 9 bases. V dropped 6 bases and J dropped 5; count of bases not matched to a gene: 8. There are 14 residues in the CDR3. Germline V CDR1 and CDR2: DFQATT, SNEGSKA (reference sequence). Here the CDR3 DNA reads TGCAGTGCAGACAGGGGGTGCGGGGATCAGCCCCAGCATTTT. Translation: CSADRGCGDQPQHF.

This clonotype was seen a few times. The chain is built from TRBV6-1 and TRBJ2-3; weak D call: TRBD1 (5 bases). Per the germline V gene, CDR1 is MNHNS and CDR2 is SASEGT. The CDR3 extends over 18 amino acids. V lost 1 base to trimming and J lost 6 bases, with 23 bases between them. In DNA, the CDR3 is TGTGCCAGCAGTGAAGGGGGTTGGGGTAGCAGGGCGAGGGATACGCAGTATTTT. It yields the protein CASSEGGWGSRARDTQYF.

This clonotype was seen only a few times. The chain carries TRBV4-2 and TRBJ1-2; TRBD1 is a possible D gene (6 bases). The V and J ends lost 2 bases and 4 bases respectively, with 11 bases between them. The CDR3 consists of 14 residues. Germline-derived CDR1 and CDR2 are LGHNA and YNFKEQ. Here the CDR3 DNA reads TGTGCCAGCAGCCAATCACAGGGAGGCTATGGCTACACCTTC. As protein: CASSQSQGGYGYTF.

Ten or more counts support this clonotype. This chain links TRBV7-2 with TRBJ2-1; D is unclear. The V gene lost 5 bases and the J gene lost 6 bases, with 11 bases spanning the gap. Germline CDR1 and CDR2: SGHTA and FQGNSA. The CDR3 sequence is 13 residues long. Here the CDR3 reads CASSPRWGNEQFF. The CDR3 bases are TGTGCCAGCAGCCCGCGATGGGGCAATGAGCAGTTCTTC.

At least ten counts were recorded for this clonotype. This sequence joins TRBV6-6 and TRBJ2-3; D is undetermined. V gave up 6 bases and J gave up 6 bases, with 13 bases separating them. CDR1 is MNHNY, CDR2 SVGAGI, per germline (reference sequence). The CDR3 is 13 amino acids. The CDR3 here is CASSHLDPDTQYF. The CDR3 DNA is TGTGCCAGCAGCCACCTCGACCCGGATACGCAGTATTTT.

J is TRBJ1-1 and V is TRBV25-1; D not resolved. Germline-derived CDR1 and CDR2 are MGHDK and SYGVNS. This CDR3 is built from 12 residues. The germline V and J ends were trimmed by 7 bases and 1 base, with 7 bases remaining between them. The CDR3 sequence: CASKFWNTEAFF. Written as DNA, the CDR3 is TGTGCCAGCAAGTTCTGGAACACTGAAGCTTTCTTT.

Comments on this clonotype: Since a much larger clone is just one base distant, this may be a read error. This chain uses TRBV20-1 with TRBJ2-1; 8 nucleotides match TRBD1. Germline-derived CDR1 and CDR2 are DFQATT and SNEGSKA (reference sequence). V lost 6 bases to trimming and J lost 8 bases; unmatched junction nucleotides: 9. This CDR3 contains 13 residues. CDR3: CSATGTGWHEQFF. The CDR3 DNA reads TGCAGTGCCACCGGGACAGGCTGGCATGAGCAGTTCTTC.

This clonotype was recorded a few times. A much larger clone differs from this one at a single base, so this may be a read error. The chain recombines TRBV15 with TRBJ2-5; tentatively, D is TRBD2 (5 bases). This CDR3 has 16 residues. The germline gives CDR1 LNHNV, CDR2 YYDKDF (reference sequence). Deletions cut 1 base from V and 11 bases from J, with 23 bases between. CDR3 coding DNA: TGTGCCACCAGCAGAGGGGTAGCGCCAACCTACAATGAGCAGTACTTC. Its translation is CATSRGVAPTYNEQYF.

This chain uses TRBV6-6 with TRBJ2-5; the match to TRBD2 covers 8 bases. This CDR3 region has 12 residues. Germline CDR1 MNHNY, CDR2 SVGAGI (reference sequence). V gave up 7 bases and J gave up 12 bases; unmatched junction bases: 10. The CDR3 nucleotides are TGTGCCAGCACCGTCGGGGGGGGCCAGGAGTACTTC. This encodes CASTVGGGQEYF.